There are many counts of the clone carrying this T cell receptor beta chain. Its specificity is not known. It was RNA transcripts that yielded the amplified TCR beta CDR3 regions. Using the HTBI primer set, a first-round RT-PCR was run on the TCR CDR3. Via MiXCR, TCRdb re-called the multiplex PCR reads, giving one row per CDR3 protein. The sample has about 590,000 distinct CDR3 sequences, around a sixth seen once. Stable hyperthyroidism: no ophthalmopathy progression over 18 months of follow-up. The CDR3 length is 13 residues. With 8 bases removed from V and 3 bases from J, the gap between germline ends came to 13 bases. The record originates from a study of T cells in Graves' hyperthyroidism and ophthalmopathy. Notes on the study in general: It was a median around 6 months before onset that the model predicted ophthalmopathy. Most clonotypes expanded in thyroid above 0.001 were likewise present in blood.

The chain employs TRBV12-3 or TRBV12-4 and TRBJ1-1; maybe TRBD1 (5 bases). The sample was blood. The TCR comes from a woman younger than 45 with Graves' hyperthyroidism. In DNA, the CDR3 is TGTGCCAGCCGCCCCAGGGCCGACACTGAAGCTTTCTTT. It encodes CASRPRADTEAFF.